This T cell receptor (beta chain) was found in a study of shared clonotypes between healthy human individuals. The method was immunoSEQ multiplex PCR; TCRdb's version includes in-frame clones alone and lacks a portion of them. The sample has some 2,100,000 clones, 85% to 95% seen once. Naive CD8 cells lacked CD45RO, underwent positive selection for CCR7 and left out terminally differentiated effector memory CD45RA+ cells. CDR3 length: 14 residues. The J segment lost 4 bases and the V segment lost 3 bases, leaving 4 bases of the junction unmatched. From germline, CDR1 is SQVTM and CDR2 ANQGSEA. Sequencing used naive CD8+ T cells from PBMCs. The gene calls are TRBV29-1 and TRBJ1-2, with 11 positions matching TRBD1. This sequence was found in a man aged 18 to 30 in good health. Some clones in this sample may be carry-over from other donors' samples. This CDR3 reads CSVEDRGPGYGYTF. In DNA, the CDR3 is TGCAGCGTTGAGGACAGGGGGCCGGGCTATGGCTACACCTTC.